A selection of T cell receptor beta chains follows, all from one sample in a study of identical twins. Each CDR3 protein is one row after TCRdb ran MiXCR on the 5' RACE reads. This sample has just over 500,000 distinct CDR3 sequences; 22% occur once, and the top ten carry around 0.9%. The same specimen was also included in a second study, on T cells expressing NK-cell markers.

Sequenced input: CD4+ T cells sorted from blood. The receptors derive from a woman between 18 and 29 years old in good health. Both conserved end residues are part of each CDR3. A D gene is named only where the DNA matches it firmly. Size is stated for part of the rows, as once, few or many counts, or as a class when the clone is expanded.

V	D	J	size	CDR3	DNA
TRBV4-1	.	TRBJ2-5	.	CASSRLGRQETQYF	TGCGCCAGCAGCCGCCTGGGGAGGCAAGAGACCCAGTACTTC
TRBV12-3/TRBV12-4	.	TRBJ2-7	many	CASSLRGGGSYEQYF	TGTGCCAGTTCCCTAAGAGGAGGGGGGAGCTACGAGCAGTACTTC
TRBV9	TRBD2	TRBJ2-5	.	CASSVGAGGRRETQYF	TGTGCCAGCAGCGTAGGAGCGGGGGGCCGGCGGGAGACCCAGTACTTC
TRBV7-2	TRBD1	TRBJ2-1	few	CASSARQGWSYNEQFF	TGTGCCAGCAGCGCCAGACAGGGTTGGTCCTACAATGAGCAGTTCTTC
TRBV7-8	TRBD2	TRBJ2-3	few	CASSPRGGADTQYF	TGTGCCAGCAGCCCACGGGGGGGGGCAGATACGCAGTATTTT
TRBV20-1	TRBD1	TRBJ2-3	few	CSARAGGNTDTQYF	TGCAGTGCTAGGGCAGGGGGCAACACAGATACGCAGTATTTT
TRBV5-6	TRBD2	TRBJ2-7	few	CASSRLAGLQYF	TGTGCCAGCAGCCGACTAGCGGGATTGCAGTACTTC
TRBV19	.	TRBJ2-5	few	CASRRWGASETQYF	TGTGCCAGTAGAAGATGGGGGGCCTCAGAGACCCAGTACTTC
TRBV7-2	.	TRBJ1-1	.	CASSYRETEAFF	TGTGCCAGCAGCTACAGGGAGACTGAAGCTTTCTTT
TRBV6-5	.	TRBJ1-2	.	CASREVGHGYTF	TGTGCCAGCAGGGAGGTTGGCCATGGCTACACCTTC
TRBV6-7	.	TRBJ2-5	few	CASIRETQYF	TGTGCCAGCATAAGGGAGACCCAGTACTTC
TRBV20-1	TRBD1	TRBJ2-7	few	CSATGQPSYEQYF	TGCAGTGCCACGGGACAGCCCTCCTACGAGCAGTACTTC
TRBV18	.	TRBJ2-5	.	CASSGTIQETQYF	TGTGCCAGCTCGGGGACGATCCAAGAGACCCAGTACTTC
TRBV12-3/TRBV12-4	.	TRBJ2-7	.	CASSLDTNSYEQYF	TGTGCCAGCAGTTTAGACACCAACTCCTACGAGCAGTACTTC
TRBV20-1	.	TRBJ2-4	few	CSASVAGANIQYF	TGCAGTGCTAGTGTGGCGGGGGCAAACATTCAGTACTTC
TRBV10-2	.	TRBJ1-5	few	CASSPGTRGPQHF	TGCGCCAGCAGTCCGGGGACTCGCGGGCCCCAGCATTTT
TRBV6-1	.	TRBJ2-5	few	CASNRTVQETQYF	TGTGCCAGCAACCGGACAGTGCAAGAGACCCAGTACTTC
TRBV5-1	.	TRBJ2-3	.	CASSLEEDTQYF	TGCGCCAGCAGCTTGGAAGAAGATACGCAGTATTTT
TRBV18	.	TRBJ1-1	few	CASSPSQGRSTEAFF	TGTGCCAGCTCACCAAGTCAGGGGAGGAGTACTGAAGCTTTCTTT
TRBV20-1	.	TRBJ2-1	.	CTSLRSATYNEQFF	TGCACCAGCTTGCGCAGTGCGACCTACAATGAGCAGTTCTTC
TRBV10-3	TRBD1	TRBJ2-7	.	CAISELGQGSSYEQYF	TGTGCCATCAGTGAGTTAGGACAGGGGAGCTCCTACGAGCAGTACTTC
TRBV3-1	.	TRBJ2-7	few	CASSQMGFGYEQYF	TGTGCCAGCAGCCAGATGGGGTTCGGTTACGAGCAGTACTTC
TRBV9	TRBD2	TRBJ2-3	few	CASSALIKRERIDTQYF	TGTGCCAGCAGCGCTCTGATAAAGCGGGAGCGGATAGATACGCAGTATTTT
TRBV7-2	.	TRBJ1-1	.	CASSLRRLNTEAFF	TGTGCCAGCAGCTTGAGACGGTTGAACACTGAAGCTTTCTTT
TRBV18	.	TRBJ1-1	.	CASSPPNTEAFF	TGTGCCAGCAGCCCACCCAACACTGAAGCTTTCTTT
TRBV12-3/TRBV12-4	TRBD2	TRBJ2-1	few	CASSLMGGWWNEQFF	TGTGCCAGCAGTTTGATGGGAGGGTGGTGGAATGAGCAGTTCTTC
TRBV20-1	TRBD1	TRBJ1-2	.	CSASEGGGNYGYTF	TGCAGTGCTAGTGAAGGGGGCGGAAACTATGGCTACACCTTC
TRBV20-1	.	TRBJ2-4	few	CSAKSGTAKNIQYF	TGCAGTGCTAAATCCGGGACAGCCAAAAACATTCAGTACTTC
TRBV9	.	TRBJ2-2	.	CASSVGVAGELFF	TGTGCCAGCAGCGTAGGGGTGGCCGGGGAGCTGTTTTTT
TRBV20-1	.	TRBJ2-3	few	CSALRLVGSDTQYF	TGCAGTGCTCTACGACTAGTGGGGTCAGATACGCAGTATTTT
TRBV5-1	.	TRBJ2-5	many	CASSPDRRETQYF	TGCGCCAGCAGCCCGGATCGCCGAGAGACCCAGTACTTC
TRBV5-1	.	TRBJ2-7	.	CASSLTAVRSYEQYF	TGCGCCAGCAGCTTGACGGCGGTAAGGTCCTACGAGCAGTACTTC
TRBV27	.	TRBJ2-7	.	CASSSLTKGTYEQYF	TGTGCCAGCAGTTCCCTAACAAAGGGGACCTACGAGCAGTACTTC
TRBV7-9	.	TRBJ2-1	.	CASSQLGSWFNEQFF	TGTGCCAGCAGCCAGCTGGGGTCCTGGTTTAATGAGCAGTTCTTC
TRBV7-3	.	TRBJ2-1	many	CASSLRDNEQFF	TGTGCCAGCAGTTTACGGGACAATGAGCAGTTCTTC
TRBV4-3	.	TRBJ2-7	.	CASSQERDHYEQYF	TGCGCCAGCAGCCAAGAGCGGGATCACTACGAGCAGTACTTC
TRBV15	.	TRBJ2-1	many	CATSRDLAGAKYNEQFF	TGTGCCACCAGCAGAGATCTCGCGGGGGCTAAGTACAATGAGCAGTTCTTC
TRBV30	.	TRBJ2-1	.	CAWGRGNNEQFF	TGTGCCTGGGGACGAGGGAACAATGAGCAGTTCTTC
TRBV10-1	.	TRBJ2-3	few	CASSEIRAVRGTDTQYF	TGCGCCAGCAGTGAGATTCGGGCGGTCCGGGGCACAGATACGCAGTATTTT
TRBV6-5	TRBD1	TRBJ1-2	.	CASSYWDRGYGYTF	TGTGCCAGCAGTTACTGGGACAGGGGCTATGGCTACACCTTC
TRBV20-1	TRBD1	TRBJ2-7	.	CSAKIDRAYEQYF	TGCAGTGCGAAAATAGACAGGGCCTACGAGCAGTACTTC
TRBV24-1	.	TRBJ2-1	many	CATSDLALGEQFF	TGTGCCACCAGTGATCTCGCCCTCGGTGAGCAGTTCTTC
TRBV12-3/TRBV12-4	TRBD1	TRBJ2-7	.	CASSLRSTRGQTYEQYF	TGTGCCAGCAGTTTAAGGAGCACCCGGGGACAGACCTACGAGCAGTACTTC
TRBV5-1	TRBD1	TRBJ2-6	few	CASSRQGATGANVLTF	TGCGCCAGCAGCAGACAGGGGGCGACTGGGGCCAACGTCCTGACTTTC
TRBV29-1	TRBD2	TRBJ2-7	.	CSVDSSGRAREQYF	TGCAGCGTTGACAGCAGCGGGAGGGCCCGCGAGCAGTACTTC
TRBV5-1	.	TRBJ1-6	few	CASSGTRDSPLHF	TGCGCCAGCAGCGGGACAAGGGATTCACCCCTCCACTTT
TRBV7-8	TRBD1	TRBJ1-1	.	CASSARGGQGKGTEAFF	TGTGCCAGCAGCGCTAGAGGCGGACAGGGGAAGGGCACTGAAGCTTTCTTT
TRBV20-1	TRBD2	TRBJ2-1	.	CSAPKAGYEQFF	TGCAGTGCACCCAAAGCGGGGTATGAGCAGTTCTTC
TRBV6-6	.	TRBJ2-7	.	CASSYSIGYEQYF	TGTGCCAGCAGTTACTCGATCGGATACGAGCAGTACTTC
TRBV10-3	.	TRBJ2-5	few	CAISEGGNSQETQYF	TGTGCCATCAGTGAGGGTGGAAACAGCCAAGAGACCCAGTACTTC
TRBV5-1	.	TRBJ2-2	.	CASSPLGPPGELFF	TGCGCCAGCAGCCCTCTAGGACCCCCCGGGGAGCTGTTTTTT
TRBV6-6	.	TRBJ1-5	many	CASTKDSNQPQHF	TGTGCCAGCACTAAAGATAGCAATCAGCCCCAGCATTTT
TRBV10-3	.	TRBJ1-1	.	CAISPHGGARNTEAFF	TGTGCCATCAGTCCACACGGAGGGGCCCGGAACACTGAAGCTTTCTTT
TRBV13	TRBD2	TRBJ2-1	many	CASSGTSGVYNEQFF	TGTGCCAGCAGCGGAACTAGCGGAGTTTACAATGAGCAGTTCTTC
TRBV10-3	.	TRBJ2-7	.	CAIRETDEQYF	TGTGCCATCAGAGAGACGGACGAGCAGTACTTC
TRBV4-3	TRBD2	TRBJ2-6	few	CASSQSPLRTSTSGANVLTF	TGCGCCAGCAGCCAATCACCCCTCCGGACTAGCACCTCTGGGGCCAACGTCCTGACTTTC
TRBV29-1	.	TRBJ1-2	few	CSVVSGFNYGYTF	TGCAGCGTTGTGTCGGGTTTTAACTATGGCTACACCTTC
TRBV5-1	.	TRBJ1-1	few	CASSLAYILPSPNTEAFF	TGCGCCAGCAGCTTAGCGTATATCCTACCGTCGCCGAACACTGAAGCTTTCTTT
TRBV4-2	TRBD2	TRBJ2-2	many	CASSQEAGGANTGELFF	TGTGCCAGCAGCCAAGAGGCCGGGGGGGCGAACACCGGGGAGCTGTTTTTT